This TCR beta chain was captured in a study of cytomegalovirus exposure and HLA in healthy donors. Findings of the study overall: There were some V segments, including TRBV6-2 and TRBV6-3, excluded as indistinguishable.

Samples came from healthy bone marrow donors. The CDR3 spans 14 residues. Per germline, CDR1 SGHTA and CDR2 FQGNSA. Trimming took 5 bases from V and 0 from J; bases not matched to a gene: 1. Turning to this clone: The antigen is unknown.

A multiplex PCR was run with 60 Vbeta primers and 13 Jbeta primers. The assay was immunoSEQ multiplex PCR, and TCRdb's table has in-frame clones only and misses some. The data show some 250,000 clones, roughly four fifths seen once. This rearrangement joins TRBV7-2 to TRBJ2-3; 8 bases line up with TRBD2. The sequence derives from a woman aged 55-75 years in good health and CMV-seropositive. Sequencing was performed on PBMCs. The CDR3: CASSTSGSTDTQYF. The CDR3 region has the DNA TGTGCCAGCAGCACTAGCGGTAGCACAGATACGCAGTATTTT.